This T cell receptor (beta chain) is drawn from a study of shared clonotypes between healthy human individuals. Terminally differentiated effector memory CD45RA+ cells were left out of the naive CD8 fraction, which was CD45RO-negative and positively selected for CCR7. Sequencing used immunoSEQ multiplex PCR; TCRdb keeps in-frame clones, though not all of them. The table shows hundreds of thousands of clones, with approximately 96% occurring only once. Germline V lookup: CDR1 MDHEN, CDR2 SYDVKM. CDR3 length: 13 residues. Trimming took 3 bases from V and 4 from J, leaving 9 bases between them. Input material: naive CD8+ T cells sorted from blood. The genes are TRBV28 and TRBJ1-2; D is undetermined. The sequence was collected from a woman in her thirties in good health. CDR3 in amino acids: CASSLKGAYGYTF. CDR3 DNA sequence: TGTGCCAGCAGTTTGAAGGGAGCCTATGGCTACACCTTC.